What follows are 17 T cell receptor beta chains derived from one specimen sequenced in a study of cytomegalovirus exposure and HLA in healthy donors. The PCR was carried out with 60 Vbeta primers and 13 Jbeta primers. Assay used: immunoSEQ multiplex PCR; TCRdb lists only in-frame clones, some missing. The sample includes around 120,000 clones, 80% to 85% seen only once; the top ten take roughly 1.2%. Sequencing was done on a sample of PBMCs. These receptors originate from a boy under 18 in good health and CMV-seronegative.

The gene calls are TRBV5-6 and TRBJ2-1, with D possibly TRBD2 on 5 matching bases. Germline CDR1 reads SGHDT; CDR2 reads YYEEEE. The CDR3 covers 13 residues. Trimming stripped 4 bases from V and 1 base from J, with 6 bases between. CDR3 in DNA: TGTGCCAGCAGCCCGGGGTCCTACAATGAGCAGTTCTTC. Its translation is CASSPGSYNEQFF.

This clone has a single count. The rearrangement joins TRBV5-1 to TRBJ2-7; TRBD1 matches 9 bases. CDR1 and CDR2 (germline): SGHRS, YFSETQ. CDR3 length: 14 residues. The V and J ends lost 4 bases and 5 bases, in that order; junction bases with no gene match: 7. The CDR3 nucleotides are TGCGCCAGCAGCCGAATGGGACAGGGCCACGAGCAGTACTTC. Translated, it gives CASSRMGQGHEQYF.

J is TRBJ1-1 and V is TRBV19; D gene ambiguous. Germline CDR1 LNHDA, CDR2 SQIVND (reference sequence). The CDR3 extends over 12 amino acids. V was clipped by 5 bases and J by 11 bases, with 15 bases between them. The CDR3 loop is CASSQYTRVAFF. The CDR3 DNA reads as TGTGCCAGTAGTCAATATACCCGCGTGGCTTTCTTT.

This chain uses TRBV5-6 with TRBJ1-1; D not certain. The CDR3 runs 16 residues. V was trimmed by 2 bases and J by 7 bases, leaving 21 bases between them. Per germline, CDR1 SGHDT and CDR2 YYEEEE. CDR3 loop: CASSFSGGPRGGEAFF. CDR3 DNA: TGTGCCAGCAGCTTCTCTGGCGGGCCCCGAGGAGGTGAAGCTTTCTTT.

This clone is a singleton in its sample. The gene calls are TRBV2 and TRBJ2-5, with D possibly being TRBD2 (5 bases). Trimming removed 4 bases at V and 7 bases at J, with 16 bases between. This CDR3 is built from 14 residues. Germline CDR1 reads SNHLY; CDR2 reads FYNNEI. CDR3 nucleotide sequence: TGTGCCAGCAGTGGGGTCGGCCAACGGGGGACCCAGTACTTC. The encoded protein is CASSGVGQRGTQYF.

V and J are TRBV7-6 and TRBJ1-4; D is uncertain. Germline CDR1 and CDR2: SGHVS and FNYEAQ. This CDR3 region has 14 residues. V lost 3 bases and J 5 bases, leaving 10 bases between the germline ends. The DNA of the CDR3 is TGTGCCAGCAGCTTGATGGGAGACAATGAAAAACTGTTTTTT. Translated, it gives CASSLMGDNEKLFF.

CDR3 amino acids: CASRRQGGETQYF. CDR3 DNA: TGTGCCAGCCGCCGGCAGGGGGGAGAGACCCAGTACTTC. This sequence joins TRBV7-2 and TRBJ2-5; possibly TRBD1 for D (7 bases). The CDR3 runs to 13 residues. V dropped 8 bases and J dropped 4 bases, with 14 bases sitting between them. Germline CDR1 and CDR2: SGHTA and FQGNSA.

The chain couples TRBV11-2 to TRBJ2-3, with a tentative D call TRBD2 (6 bases). Per germline, CDR1 SGHAT and CDR2 FQNNGV. Trimming stripped 3 bases from V and 2 bases from J, with 12 bases between. CDR3 length: 15 residues. CDR3 region: CASSFSGSYTDTQYF. CDR3 DNA sequence: TGTGCCAGCAGCTTTAGCGGCAGCTACACAGATACGCAGTATTTT.

V is TRBV5-1 and J is TRBJ1-2; possible D gene TRBD1, 6 bases. Per the germline V gene, CDR1 is SGHRS and CDR2 is YFSETQ. V was pared by 4 bases and J by 8 bases, with 18 bases between. The length of the CDR3 is 14 residues. CDR3 residues: CASSPGQGSGGYTF. DNA for the CDR3: TGCGCCAGCAGCCCAGGGCAGGGGAGCGGCGGCTACACCTTC. The whole variable domain, filled in from reference TRBV5-1 and TRBJ1-2, reads KAGVTQTPRYLIKTRGQQVTLSCSPISGHRSVSWYQQTPGQGLQFLFEYFSETQRNKGNFPGRFSGRQFSNSRSEMNVSTLELGDSALYLCASSPGQGSGGYTFGSGTRLTVV.

V gene TRBV6-5 combines with J gene TRBJ2-3; 7 bases fit TRBD1. CDR1 and CDR2 (germline): MNHEY, SVGAGI. CDR3 length: 14 amino acids. Unmatched junction bases numbered 5, after V lost 6 bases and J lost 2 bases. CDR3 region: CASSTGENTDTQYF. CDR3 DNA sequence: TGTGCCAGCAGCACAGGGGAAAACACAGATACGCAGTATTTT.

The CDR3 DNA reads TGTGCCAGCAGCTGGGACAGTTTGGAGACCCAGTACTTC. It yields the protein CASSWDSLETQYF. This rearrangement joins TRBV7-9 to TRBJ2-5; 7 bases are shared with TRBD1. CDR3 length equals 13 residues. In germline, CDR1 is SEHNR, CDR2 FQNEAQ (reference sequence). Germline trimming cut 4 bases from V and 5 bases from J; bases unmatched to any gene: 4.

The chain is built from TRBV5-1 and TRBJ2-7; D uncertain. The germline V and J ends were trimmed by 4 bases and 7 bases, with 15 bases remaining between them. Germline V gene data show CDR1 as SGHRS and CDR2 as YFSETQ. The CDR3 sequence is 13 residues long. The chain's CDR3 is CASSMDVSREQYF. The CDR3 coding sequence is TGCGCCAGCAGCATGGACGTATCTCGGGAGCAGTACTTC.

CDR3 DNA: TGTGCCATCAGTGAGTTAAGGGTACAGGAGACCTACGAGCAGTACTTC. Its translation is CAISELRVQETYEQYF. The V gene is TRBV10-3, the J gene TRBJ2-7; D is possibly TRBD1 (5 bases). The CDR3 runs to 16 residues. V was clipped by 1 base and J by 2 bases, with 15 bases between them. The germline V gene has CDR1 ENHRY and CDR2 SYGVKD.

This clone was recorded a few times. The V and J genes are TRBV5-1 and TRBJ2-1; 7 bases line up with TRBD2. This CDR3 is built from 13 residues. Trimming removed 3 bases from V and 9 bases from J; junction bases left unmatched: 6. From germline, CDR1 is SGHRS and CDR2 YFSETQ. CDR3 in DNA: TGCGCCAGCAGCTCCCGACTAGCTGGTGAGCAGTTCTTC. Its protein is CASSSRLAGEQFF.

The rearrangement joins TRBV19 to TRBJ2-7; possibly TRBD2 for D (6 bases). The CDR3 spans 13 residues. The ends were cut back, 9 bases at V and 3 bases at J, with 15 bases in the middle. The germline V gene encodes CDR1 LNHDA and CDR2 SQIVND (reference sequence). In DNA form, the CDR3 reads TGTGCCAGCGCAGAGGGCGGGGACTACGAGCAGTACTTC. Amino acids: CASAEGGDYEQYF.

This chain uses TRBV5-1 with TRBJ1-1; 8 nucleotides line up with TRBD1. With V trimmed by 0 bases and J by 6 bases, 4 bases remained unmatched. The germline V gene encodes CDR1 SGHRS and CDR2 YFSETQ. CDR3 length: 14 residues. The CDR3 DNA reads as TGCGCCAGCAGCTTGGCGCAGGGGGCCGCTGAAGCTTTCTTT. Amino acids: CASSLAQGAAEAFF. Drawing the rest from reference TRBV5-1 and TRBJ1-1, the complete variable domain is KAGVTQTPRYLIKTRGQQVTLSCSPISGHRSVSWYQQTPGQGLQFLFEYFSETQRNKGNFPGRFSGRQFSNSRSEMNVSTLELGDSALYLCASSLAQGAAEAFFGQGTRLTVV.

This sequence joins TRBV19 and TRBJ1-2; the D gene is possibly TRBD1 (6 bases). CDR1 is LNHDA, CDR2 SQIVND, per germline (reference sequence). Deletions cut 6 bases from V and 5 bases from J, with 16 bases between. The CDR3 is made up of 14 amino acids. CDR3 coding DNA: TGTGCCAGTAGACCACAGGGTGGAGTTTATGGCTACACCTTC. It encodes CASRPQGGVYGYTF.